What follows is one T cell receptor beta chain and its context. The data derive from a study of tumor-infiltrating lymphocytes in primary liver carcinoma. In addition to blood RNA drawn from unsorted whole blood, germline DNA was extracted. From 450 to 550 ng total RNA, TCR beta cDNA was generated with a primer in the constant region. It was through three nested multiplex PCR rounds of slightly modified ARM-PCR that TCR beta libraries arose. Primers for the first two PCR rounds were TRBV1-TRBV30 forward primers and a C-beta reverse primer (approximately 10 cycles per round). TCRdb re-called the multiplex PCR reads with MiXCR, one entry per CDR3 protein. Among about 210,000 distinct CDR3 sequences listed, around 60% were seen once. The V and J ends lost 3 bases and 6 bases, in that order; junction bases with no gene match: 3. This CDR3 has 14 residues. Per germline, CDR1 KGHSH and CDR2 LQKENI.

The V and J genes are TRBV18 and TRBJ2-1; 9 bases are a match to TRBD2. The sequence derives from a woman aged 60-75 years with primary liver carcinoma and hepatitis B virus infection. The sample taken for sequencing was peripheral blood. The CDR3, as DNA: TGTGCCAGCTCACCCAAGACTAGCGGCAATGAGCAGTTCTTC. It is translated as CASSPKTSGNEQFF.